The following is a T cell receptor (beta chain) sequence with its context. After removal of 6 bases from V and 11 bases from J, the junction contained 17 bases not matched to a gene. Germline CDR1 and CDR2: SEHNR and FQNEAQ (reference sequence). The CDR3 sequence is 15 residues long. The data stem from a study of blood T cell repertoires in COVID-19. Study at large: COVID-19 samples, acute and convalescent, were from the United States, Italy and Spain.

TCRdb keeps only in-frame clones here, not all; method: immunoSEQ multiplex PCR. Among about 280,000 clones listed, about 90% were seen once. This receptor was taken from a woman between 18 and 29 years old with acute COVID-19. The chain uses TRBV7-9 and TRBJ1-1; 8 bases fit TRBD1. Sequencing used PBMCs or T cells enriched from blood (not recorded which). The CDR3 coding sequence is TGTGCCAGCAGTCCCCTCCTAGGACAGGGAAGCGACGCTTTCTTT. Translated, it gives CASSPLLGQGSDAFF. The full variable domain, with the rest looked up from reference TRBV7-9 and TRBJ1-1, is DTGVSQNPRHKITKRGQNVTFRCDPISEHNRLYWYRQTLGQGPEFLTYFQNEAQLEKSRLLSDRFSAERPKGSFSTLEIQRTEQGDSAMYLCASSPLLGQGSDAFFGQGTRLTVV.